In its sample, the clone carrying this T cell receptor beta chain was seen a few times. This record comes from a study of neoadjuvant anti-PD-1 for oral cavity cancer. With 5 bases clipped from V and 4 bases from J, the junction kept 10 bases outside the gene matches. Per the germline V gene, CDR1 is SGHVS and CDR2 is FQNEAQ. CDR3 length equals 17 residues. The data were produced by immunoSEQ multiplex PCR, yet TCRdb's version contains in-frame clones alone and is incomplete. Altogether over 65,000 clones are present, less than 90% being singletons, with the ten largest covering around 3%. Time point defined: after neoadjuvant nivolumab, at surgical resection. No culture or expansion preceded analysis of these blood cells.

This receptor was identified in a person aged 35 to 85 with oral cavity squamous cell carcinoma. The genes are TRBV7-8 and TRBJ2-3; 12 nucleotides match TRBD2. The source material was PBMCs, sampled after nivolumab (anti-PD-1) treatment. This chain's CDR3 is CASSPRRLAGAADTQYF. In DNA form, the CDR3 reads TGTGCCAGCAGCCCAAGGAGACTAGCGGGAGCAGCAGATACGCAGTATTTT.